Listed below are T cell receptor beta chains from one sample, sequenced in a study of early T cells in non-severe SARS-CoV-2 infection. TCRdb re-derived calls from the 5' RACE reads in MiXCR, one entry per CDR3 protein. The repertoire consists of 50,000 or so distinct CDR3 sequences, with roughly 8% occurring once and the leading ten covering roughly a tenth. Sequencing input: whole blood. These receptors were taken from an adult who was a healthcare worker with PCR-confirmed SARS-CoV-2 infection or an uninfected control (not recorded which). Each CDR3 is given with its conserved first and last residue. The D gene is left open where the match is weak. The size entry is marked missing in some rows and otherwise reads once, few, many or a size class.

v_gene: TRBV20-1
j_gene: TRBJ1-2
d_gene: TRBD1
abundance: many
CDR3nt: TGCAGTGCTAGAGAGTCTGCACAACAGGGGAGAAATGGCTACACCTTC
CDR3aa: CSARESAQQGRNGYTF

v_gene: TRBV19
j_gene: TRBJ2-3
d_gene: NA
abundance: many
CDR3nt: TGTGCCAGTAGCCTGGGCAATGTGGGCACAGATACGCAGTATTTT
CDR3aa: CASSLGNVGTDTQYF

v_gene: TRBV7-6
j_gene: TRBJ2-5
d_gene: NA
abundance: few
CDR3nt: TGTGCCAGCAGCTTCTACCCAGGGTTAGAGACCCAGTACTTC
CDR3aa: CASSFYPGLETQYF

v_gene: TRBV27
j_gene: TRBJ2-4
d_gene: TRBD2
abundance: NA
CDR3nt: TGTGCCAGCAGTACCCCGGGACTAGCAGGCATTCAGTACTTC
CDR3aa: CASSTPGLAGIQYF

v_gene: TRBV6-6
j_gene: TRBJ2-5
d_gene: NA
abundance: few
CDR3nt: TGTGCCAGCAGATCGGGGACGGTCTCCCAAGAGACCCAGTACTTC
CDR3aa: CASRSGTVSQETQYF

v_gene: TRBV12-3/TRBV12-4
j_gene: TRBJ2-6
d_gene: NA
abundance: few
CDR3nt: TGTGCCAGCAGGTCCAGTGACGTCCTGACTTTC
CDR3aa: CASRSSDVLTF

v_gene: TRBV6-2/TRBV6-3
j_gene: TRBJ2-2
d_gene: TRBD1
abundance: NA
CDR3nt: TGTGTCAGCAGACGCGGACAGGGTTTAGCGCATCACACCGGGGAGCTGTTTTTT
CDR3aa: CVSRRGQGLAHHTGELFF

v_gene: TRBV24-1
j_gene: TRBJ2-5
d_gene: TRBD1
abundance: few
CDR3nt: TGTGCCACCAGTGATTTGGGACAGGGGGCGGATGAGACCCAGTACTTC
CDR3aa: CATSDLGQGADETQYF

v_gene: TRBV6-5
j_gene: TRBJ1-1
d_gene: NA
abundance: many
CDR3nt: TGTGCCAGCAGCCACGAAAGGACGCAGAACACTGAAGCTTTCTTT
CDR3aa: CASSHERTQNTEAFF

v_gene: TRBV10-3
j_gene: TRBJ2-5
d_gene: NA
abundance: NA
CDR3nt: TGTGCCATCAGTGGACAGACGGAGACCCAGTACTTC
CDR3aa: CAISGQTETQYF

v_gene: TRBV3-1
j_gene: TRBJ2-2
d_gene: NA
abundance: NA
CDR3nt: TGTGCCAGCAGCCAATATTTCAGGCTAGCCCACACCGGGGAGCTGTTTTTT
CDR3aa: CASSQYFRLAHTGELFF

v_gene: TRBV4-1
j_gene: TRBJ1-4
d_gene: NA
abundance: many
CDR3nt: TGCGCCAGCAGCCAGGAGGGGCTTACAAATGAAAAACTGTTTTTT
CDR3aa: CASSQEGLTNEKLFF

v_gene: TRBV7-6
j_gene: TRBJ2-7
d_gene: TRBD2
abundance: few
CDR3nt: TGTGCCAGCAGCTTAGGCGTTGGGCGGGGGGGTTCCTACGAGCAGTACTTC
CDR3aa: CASSLGVGRGGSYEQYF

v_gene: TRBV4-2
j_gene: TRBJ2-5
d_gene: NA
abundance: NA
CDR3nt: TGTGCCAGCAGCGCAGGGTCCCATCAAGAGACCCAGTACTTC
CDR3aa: CASSAGSHQETQYF

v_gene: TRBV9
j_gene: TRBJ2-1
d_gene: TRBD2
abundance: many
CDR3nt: TGTGCCAGCAGCGCAACCGGGACTAGCGCTACCTACAATGAGCAGTTCTTC
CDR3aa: CASSATGTSATYNEQFF

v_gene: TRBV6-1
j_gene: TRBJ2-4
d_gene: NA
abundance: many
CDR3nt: TGTGCCAGCAGTTACACAGGAGCCAAAAACATTCAGTACTTC
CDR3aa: CASSYTGAKNIQYF

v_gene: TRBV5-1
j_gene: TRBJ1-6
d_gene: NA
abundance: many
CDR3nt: TGCGCCAGCAGCTTGGACGGGGGGAATTCACCCCTCCACTTT
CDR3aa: CASSLDGGNSPLHF

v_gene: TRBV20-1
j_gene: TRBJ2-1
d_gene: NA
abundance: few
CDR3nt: TGCAGTGCCCTGAGAAGTTTAATCGGCAATGAGCAGTTCTTC
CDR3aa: CSALRSLIGNEQFF

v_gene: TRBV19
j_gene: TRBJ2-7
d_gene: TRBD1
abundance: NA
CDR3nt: TGTGCCAGTGCTGAGGGGGCGAACTACGAGCAGTACTTC
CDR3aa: CASAEGANYEQYF

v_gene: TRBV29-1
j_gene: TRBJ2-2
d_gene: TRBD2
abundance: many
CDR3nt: TGCAGCGTTCTGGGACTAGCGGGGCGGGGAACCGGGGAGCTGTTTTTT
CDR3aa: CSVLGLAGRGTGELFF

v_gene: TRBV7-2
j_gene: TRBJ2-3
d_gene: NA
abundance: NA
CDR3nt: TGTGCCAGCAGCCCTATAATGCAGGCAGATACGCAGTATTTT
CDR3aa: CASSPIMQADTQYF

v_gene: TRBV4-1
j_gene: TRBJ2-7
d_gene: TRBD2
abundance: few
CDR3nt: TGCGCCAGCAGCCAAGCACTAGCGGGGGGCGGATACGAGCAGTACTTC
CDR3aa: CASSQALAGGGYEQYF

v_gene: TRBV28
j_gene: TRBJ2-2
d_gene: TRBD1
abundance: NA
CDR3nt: TGTGCCAGCACCATTACAGGGGCTGTCACCGGGGAGCTGTTTTTT
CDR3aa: CASTITGAVTGELFF

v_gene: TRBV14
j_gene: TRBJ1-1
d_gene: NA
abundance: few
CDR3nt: TGTGCCAGCAGCCAAGATCGAGGGGTGAGGATGAACACTGAAGCTTTCTTT
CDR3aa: CASSQDRGVRMNTEAFF

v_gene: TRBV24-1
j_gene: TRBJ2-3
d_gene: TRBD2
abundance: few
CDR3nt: TGTGCCACCAGTGATTTTAGCGGGACGAGCACAGATACGCAGTATTTT
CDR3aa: CATSDFSGTSTDTQYF

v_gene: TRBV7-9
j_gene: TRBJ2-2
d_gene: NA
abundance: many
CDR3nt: TGTGCCAGCAGCTTCGGGATAAGCTCGAACACCGGGGAGCTGTTTTTT
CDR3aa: CASSFGISSNTGELFF

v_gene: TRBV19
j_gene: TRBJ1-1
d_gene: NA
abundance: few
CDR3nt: TGTGCCAGTCGGAGGGAGGGAGAGGAAACTGAAGCTTTCTTT
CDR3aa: CASRREGEETEAFF

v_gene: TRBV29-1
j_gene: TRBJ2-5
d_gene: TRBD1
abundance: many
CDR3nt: TGCAGCGAGAGTCGGGCAGGGGGCTCAGAGACCCAGTACTTC
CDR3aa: CSESRAGGSETQYF

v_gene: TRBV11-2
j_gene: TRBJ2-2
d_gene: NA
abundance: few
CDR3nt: TGTGCCAGCAGCTTTCCCCCGCGGGACCTCGCCACCGGGGAGCTGTTTTTT
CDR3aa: CASSFPPRDLATGELFF

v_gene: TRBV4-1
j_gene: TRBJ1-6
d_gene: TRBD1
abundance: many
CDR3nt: TGCGCCAGCAGCCAGAGGGACAGGGGGTCACCCCTCCACTTT
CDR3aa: CASSQRDRGSPLHF

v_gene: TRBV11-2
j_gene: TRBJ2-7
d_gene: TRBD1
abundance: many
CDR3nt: TGTGCCAGCACTGGTGGGGGACAGGGGATCTACGAGCAGTACTTC
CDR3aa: CASTGGGQGIYEQYF

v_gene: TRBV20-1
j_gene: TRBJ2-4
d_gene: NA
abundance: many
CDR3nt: TGCAGTGCTAGAGACCAGGGGATAGCCAAAAACATTCAGTACTTC
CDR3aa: CSARDQGIAKNIQYF

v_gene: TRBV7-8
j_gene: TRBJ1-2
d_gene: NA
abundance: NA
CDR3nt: TGTGCCAGCAGCTCGGTGCTGGGTGGGGATGGCTACACCTTC
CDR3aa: CASSSVLGGDGYTF

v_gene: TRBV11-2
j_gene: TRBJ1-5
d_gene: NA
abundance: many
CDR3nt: TGTGCCAGCAGCTTAGGGAGGAGGGGGAGCAATCAGCCCCAGCATTTT
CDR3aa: CASSLGRRGSNQPQHF

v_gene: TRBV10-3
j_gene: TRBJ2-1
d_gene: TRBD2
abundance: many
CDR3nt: TGTGCCATCAGCCTAACGGGGGGGAGCTCCTACAATGAGCAGTTCTTC
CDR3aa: CAISLTGGSSYNEQFF

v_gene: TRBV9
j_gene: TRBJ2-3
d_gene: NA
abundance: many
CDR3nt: TGTGCCAGCAGCGTAGAGGCGGGAAGCACAGATACGCAGTATTTT
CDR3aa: CASSVEAGSTDTQYF

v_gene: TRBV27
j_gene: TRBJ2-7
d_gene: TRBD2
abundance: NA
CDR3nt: TGTGCCAGCAGTTTCGGGACTAGCGAATACGAGCAGTACTTC
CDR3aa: CASSFGTSEYEQYF

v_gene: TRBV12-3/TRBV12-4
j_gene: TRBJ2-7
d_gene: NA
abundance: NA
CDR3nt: TGTGCCAGCAGTCTAACCGGGGGCAACGAGCAGTACTTC
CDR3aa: CASSLTGGNEQYF

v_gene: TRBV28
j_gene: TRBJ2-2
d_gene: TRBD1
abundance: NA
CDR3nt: TGTGCCACCCGACAGGGGCGATCCGGGGAGCTGTTTTTT
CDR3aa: CATRQGRSGELFF

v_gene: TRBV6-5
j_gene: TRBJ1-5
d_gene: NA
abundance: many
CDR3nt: TGTGCCAGCAGTTACTCGAGCACTGCCCGGGTGTTAACCCAGCATTTT
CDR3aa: CASSYSSTARVLTQHF

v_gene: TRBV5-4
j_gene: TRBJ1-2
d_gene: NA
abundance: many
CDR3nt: TGTGCCAGCAGCTTGGATCGAACTGCTTATGGCTACACCTTC
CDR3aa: CASSLDRTAYGYTF

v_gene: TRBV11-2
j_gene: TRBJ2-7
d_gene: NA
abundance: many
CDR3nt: TGTGCCAGCAGCCGGGCAGGGTGGGAGCAGTACTTC
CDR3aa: CASSRAGWEQYF

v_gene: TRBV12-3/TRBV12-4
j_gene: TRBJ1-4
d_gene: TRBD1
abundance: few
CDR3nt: TGTGCCAGCACCCCAGGGGGGGCCGTGACTAATGAAAAACTGTTTTTT
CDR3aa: CASTPGGAVTNEKLFF

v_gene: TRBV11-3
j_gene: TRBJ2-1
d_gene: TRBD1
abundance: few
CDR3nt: TGTGCCAGCAGCTATGGACAGGGTGATGAGCAGTTCTTC
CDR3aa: CASSYGQGDEQFF

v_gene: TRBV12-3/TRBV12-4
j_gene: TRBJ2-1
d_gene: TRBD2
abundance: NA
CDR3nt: TGTGCCAGCAGTTCCTCGCGGGGGGGCCGCAATGAGCAGTTCTTC
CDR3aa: CASSSSRGGRNEQFF

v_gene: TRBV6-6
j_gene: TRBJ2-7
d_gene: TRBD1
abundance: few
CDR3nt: TGTGCCCGGGACAGGAAAAACGAGCAGTACTTC
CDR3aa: CARDRKNEQYF

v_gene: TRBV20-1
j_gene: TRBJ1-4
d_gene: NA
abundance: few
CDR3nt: TGCAGTGCCCTTTGGTCAACTAATGAAAAACTGTTTTTT
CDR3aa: CSALWSTNEKLFF

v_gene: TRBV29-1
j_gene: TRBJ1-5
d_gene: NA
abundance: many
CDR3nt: TGCAGCGTTGGGAGGGGGGGCAATCAGCCCCAGCATTTT
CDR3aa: CSVGRGGNQPQHF

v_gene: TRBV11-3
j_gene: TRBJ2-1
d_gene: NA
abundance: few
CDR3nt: TGTGCCAGCAGCTCCGGGACCCCTGGGAATGAGCAGTTCTTC
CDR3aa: CASSSGTPGNEQFF

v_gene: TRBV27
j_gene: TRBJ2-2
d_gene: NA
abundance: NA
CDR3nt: TGTGCCAGCAGTCCGTGGACAAGTCTCACCGGGGAGCTGTTTTTT
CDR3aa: CASSPWTSLTGELFF

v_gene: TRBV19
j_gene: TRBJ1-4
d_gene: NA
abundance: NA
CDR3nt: TGTGCCAGTAGTCCGGGAACTAATGAAAAACTGTTTTTT
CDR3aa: CASSPGTNEKLFF

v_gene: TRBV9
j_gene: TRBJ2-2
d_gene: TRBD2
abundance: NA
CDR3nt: TGTGCCAGCAGCGTAGTGGGTAGCGGGAGAGCCGGGGAGCTGTTTTTT
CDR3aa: CASSVVGSGRAGELFF

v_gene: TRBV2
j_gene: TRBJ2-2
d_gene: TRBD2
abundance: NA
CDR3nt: TGTGCCAGCATGACCCCCATCACTAGCGGGCCCCCCACCGGGGAGCTGTTTTTT
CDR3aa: CASMTPITSGPPTGELFF

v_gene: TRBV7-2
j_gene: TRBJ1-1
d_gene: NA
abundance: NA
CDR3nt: TGTGCCGGCAGCCCCTATCTTTTTACTGAAGCTTTCTTT
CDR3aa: CAGSPYLFTEAFF